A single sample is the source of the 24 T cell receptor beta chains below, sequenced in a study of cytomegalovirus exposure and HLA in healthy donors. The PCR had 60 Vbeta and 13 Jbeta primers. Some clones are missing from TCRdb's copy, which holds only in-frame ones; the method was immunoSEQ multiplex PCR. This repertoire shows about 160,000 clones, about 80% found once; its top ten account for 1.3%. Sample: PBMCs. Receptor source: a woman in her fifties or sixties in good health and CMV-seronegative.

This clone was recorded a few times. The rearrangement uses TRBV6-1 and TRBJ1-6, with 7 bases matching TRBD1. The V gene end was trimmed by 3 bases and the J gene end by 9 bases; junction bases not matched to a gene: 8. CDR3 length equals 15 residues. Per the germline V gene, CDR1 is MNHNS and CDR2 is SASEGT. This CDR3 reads CASSDPGGMGSPLHF. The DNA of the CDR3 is TGTGCCAGCAGTGACCCAGGGGGAATGGGTTCACCCCTCCACTTT.

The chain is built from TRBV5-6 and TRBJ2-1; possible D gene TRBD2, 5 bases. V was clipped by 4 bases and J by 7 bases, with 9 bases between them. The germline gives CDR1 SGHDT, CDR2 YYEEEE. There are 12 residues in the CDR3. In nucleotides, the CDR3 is TGTGCCAGCAGCCTGGAGGAGAATGAGCAGTTCTTC. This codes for CASSLEENEQFF.

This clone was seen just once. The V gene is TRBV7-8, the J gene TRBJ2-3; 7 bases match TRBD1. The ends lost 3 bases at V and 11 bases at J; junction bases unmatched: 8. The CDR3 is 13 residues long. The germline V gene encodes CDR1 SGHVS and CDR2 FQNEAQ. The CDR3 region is CASSLFGTEGQYF. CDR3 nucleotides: TGTGCCAGCAGCTTGTTTGGGACAGAAGGGCAGTATTTT.

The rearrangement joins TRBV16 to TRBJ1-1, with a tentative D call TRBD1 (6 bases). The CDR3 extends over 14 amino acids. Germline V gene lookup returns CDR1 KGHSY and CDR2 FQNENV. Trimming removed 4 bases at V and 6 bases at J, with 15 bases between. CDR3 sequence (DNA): TGTGCCAGCAGCCTTACGGGGGGGCGGCCTGAAGCTTTCTTT. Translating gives CASSLTGGRPEAFF. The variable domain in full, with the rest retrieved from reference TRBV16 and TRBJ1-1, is GEEVAQTPKHLVRGEGQKAKLYCAPIKGHSYVFWYQQVLKNEFKFLISFQNENVFDETGMPKERFSAKCLPNSPCSLEIQATKLEDSAVYFCASSLTGGRPEAFFGQGTRLTVV.

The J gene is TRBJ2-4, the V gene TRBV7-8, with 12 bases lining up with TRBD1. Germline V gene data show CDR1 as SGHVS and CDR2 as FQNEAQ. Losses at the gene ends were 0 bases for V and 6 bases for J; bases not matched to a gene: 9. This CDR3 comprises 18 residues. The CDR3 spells CASSLAVGDRGLGNIQYF. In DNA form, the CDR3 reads TGTGCCAGCAGCTTAGCGGTGGGGGACAGGGGGCTCGGAAACATTCAGTACTTC. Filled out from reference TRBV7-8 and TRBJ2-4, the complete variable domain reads GAGVSQSPRYKVAKRGQDVALRCDPISGHVSLFWYQQALGQGPEFLTYFQNEAQLDKSGLPSDRFFAERPEGSVSTLKIQRTQQEDSAVYLCASSLAVGDRGLGNIQYFGAGTRLSVL.

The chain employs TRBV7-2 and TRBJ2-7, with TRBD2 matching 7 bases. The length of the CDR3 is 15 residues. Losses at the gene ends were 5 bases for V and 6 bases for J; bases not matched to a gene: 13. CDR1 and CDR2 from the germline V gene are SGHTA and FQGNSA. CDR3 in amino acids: CASSLGLRGEREQYF. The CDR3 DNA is TGTGCCAGCAGCCTGGGACTCCGGGGGGAACGCGAGCAGTACTTC.

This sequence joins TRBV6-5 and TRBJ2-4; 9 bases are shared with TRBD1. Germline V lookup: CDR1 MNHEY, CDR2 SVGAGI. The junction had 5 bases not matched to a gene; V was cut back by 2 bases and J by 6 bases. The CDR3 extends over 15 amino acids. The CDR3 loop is CASSYQGQGGNIQYF. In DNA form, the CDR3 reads TGTGCCAGCAGTTACCAGGGACAGGGTGGAAACATTCAGTACTTC.

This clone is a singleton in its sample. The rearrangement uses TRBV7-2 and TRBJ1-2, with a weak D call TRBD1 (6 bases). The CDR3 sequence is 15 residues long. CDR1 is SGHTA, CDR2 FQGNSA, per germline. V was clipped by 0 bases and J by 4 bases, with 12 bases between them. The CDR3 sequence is CASSLASTGTYGYTF. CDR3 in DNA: TGTGCCAGCAGCTTAGCATCGACAGGAACCTATGGCTACACCTTC. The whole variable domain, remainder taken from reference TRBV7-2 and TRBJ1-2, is GAGVSQSPSNKVTEKGKDVELRCDPISGHTALYWYRQSLGQGLEFLIYFQGNSAPDKSGLPSDRFSAERTGGSVSTLTIQRTQQEDSAVYLCASSLASTGTYGYTFGSGTRLTVV.

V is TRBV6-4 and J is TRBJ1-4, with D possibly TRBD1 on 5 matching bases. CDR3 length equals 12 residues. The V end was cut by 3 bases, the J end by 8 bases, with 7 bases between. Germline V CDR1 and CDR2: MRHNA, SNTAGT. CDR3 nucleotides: TGTGCCAGCAGTGAGGCAGGGGAAAAACTGTTTTTT. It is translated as CASSEAGEKLFF.

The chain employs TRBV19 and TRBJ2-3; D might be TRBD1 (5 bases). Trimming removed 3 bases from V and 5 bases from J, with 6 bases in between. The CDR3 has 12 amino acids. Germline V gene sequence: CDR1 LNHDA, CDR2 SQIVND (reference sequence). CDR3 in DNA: TGTGCCAGTAGTATTAGGGGAGATACGCAGTATTTT. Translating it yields CASSIRGDTQYF.

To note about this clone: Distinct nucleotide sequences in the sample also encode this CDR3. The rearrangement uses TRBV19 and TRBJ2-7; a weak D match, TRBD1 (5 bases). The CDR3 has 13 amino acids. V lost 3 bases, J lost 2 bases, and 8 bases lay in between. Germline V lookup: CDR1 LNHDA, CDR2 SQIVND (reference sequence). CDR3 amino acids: CASSIQGPYEQYF. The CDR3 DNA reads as TGTGCCAGTAGTATCCAGGGCCCCTACGAGCAGTACTTC.

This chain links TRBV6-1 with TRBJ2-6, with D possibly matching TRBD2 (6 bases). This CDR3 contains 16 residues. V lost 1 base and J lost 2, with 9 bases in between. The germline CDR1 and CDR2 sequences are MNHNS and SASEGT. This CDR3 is CASSEDGGAGANVLTF. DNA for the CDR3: TGTGCCAGCAGTGAAGACGGAGGGGCTGGGGCCAACGTCCTGACTTTC.

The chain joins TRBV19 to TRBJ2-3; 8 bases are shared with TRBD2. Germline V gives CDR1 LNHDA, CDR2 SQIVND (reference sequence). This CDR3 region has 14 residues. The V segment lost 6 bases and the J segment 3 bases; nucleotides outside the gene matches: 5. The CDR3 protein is CASRGTSVTDTQYF. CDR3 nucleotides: TGTGCCAGTAGGGGGACTAGTGTGACAGATACGCAGTATTTT.

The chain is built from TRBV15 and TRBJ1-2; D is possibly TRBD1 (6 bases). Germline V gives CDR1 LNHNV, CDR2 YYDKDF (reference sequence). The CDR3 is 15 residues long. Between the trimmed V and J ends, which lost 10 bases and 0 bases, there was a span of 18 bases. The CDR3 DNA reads TGTGCCATTAGGCAGGGGTCGTTTGCTAACTATGGCTACACCTTC. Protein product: CAIRQGSFANYGYTF. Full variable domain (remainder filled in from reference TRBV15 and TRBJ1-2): DAMVIQNPRYQVTQFGKPVTLSCSQTLNHNVMYWYQQKSSQAPKLLFHYYDKDFNNEADTPDNFQSRRPNTSFCFLDIRSPGLGDTAMYLCAIRQGSFANYGYTFGSGTRLTVV.

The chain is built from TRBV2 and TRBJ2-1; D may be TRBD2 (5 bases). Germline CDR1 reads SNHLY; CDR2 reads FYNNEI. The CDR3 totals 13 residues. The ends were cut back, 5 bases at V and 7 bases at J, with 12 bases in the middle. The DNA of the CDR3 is TGTGCCAGCAGTATCCCCCGGGGAAATGAGCAGTTCTTC. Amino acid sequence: CASSIPRGNEQFF.

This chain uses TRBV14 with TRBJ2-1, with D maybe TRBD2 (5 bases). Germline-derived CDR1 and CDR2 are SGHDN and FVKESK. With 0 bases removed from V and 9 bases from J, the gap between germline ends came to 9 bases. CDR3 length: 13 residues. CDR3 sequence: CASSQDRRTEQFF. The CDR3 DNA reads TGTGCCAGCAGCCAAGATCGGAGGACTGAGCAGTTCTTC.

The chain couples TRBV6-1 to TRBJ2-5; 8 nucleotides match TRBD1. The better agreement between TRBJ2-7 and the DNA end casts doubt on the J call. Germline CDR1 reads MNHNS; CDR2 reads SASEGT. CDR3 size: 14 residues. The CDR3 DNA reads TGTGCCAGCAGTTCGACAGGGGACTCCTACGAGCAGTACTTC. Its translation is CASSSTGDSYEQYF.

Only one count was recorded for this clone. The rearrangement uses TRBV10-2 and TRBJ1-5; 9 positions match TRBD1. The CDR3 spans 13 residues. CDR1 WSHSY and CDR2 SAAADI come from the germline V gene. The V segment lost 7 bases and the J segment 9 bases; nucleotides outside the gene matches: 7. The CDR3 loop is CASNGQGQGPQHF. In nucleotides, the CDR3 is TGCGCCAGCAACGGACAGGGACAGGGGCCCCAGCATTTT.

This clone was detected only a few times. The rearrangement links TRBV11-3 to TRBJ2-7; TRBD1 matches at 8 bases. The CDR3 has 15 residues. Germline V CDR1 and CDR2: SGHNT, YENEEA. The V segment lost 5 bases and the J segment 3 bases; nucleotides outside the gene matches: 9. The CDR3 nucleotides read TGTGCCAGCAGCCGGATTCGGACAGGGAACTACGAGCAGTACTTC. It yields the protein CASSRIRTGNYEQYF.

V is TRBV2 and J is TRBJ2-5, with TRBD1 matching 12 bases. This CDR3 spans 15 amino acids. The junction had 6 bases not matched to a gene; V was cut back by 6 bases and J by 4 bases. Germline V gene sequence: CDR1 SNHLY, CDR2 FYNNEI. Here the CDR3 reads CASRYRDRGRETQYF. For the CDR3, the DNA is TGTGCCAGCAGGTACCGGGACAGGGGGCGAGAGACCCAGTACTTC.

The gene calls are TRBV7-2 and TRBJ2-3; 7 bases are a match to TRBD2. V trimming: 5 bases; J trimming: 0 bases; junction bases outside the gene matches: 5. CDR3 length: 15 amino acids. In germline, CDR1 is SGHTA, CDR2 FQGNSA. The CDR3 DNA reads TGTGCCAGCAGCCCGACTAGCCTTAGCACAGATACGCAGTATTTT. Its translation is CASSPTSLSTDTQYF.

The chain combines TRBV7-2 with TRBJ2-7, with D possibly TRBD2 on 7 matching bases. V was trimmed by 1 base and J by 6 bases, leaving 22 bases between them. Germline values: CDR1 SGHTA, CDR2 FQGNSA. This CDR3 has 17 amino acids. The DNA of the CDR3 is TGTGCCAGCAGCTTAGGGAGGTCGGGGGGCTCCGGGTTCGAGCAGTACTTC. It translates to CASSLGRSGGSGFEQYF.

The CDR3 DNA follows: TGTGCCAGCAGTGAAATACAGGGGGGGACCTACGAGCAGTACTTC. Protein sequence: CASSEIQGGTYEQYF. The chain recombines TRBV6-1 with TRBJ2-7; weak D call: TRBD1 (8 bases). The ends were cut back, 2 bases at V and 2 bases at J, with 13 bases in the middle. Germline-derived CDR1 and CDR2 are MNHNS and SASEGT. The CDR3 length is 15 residues.

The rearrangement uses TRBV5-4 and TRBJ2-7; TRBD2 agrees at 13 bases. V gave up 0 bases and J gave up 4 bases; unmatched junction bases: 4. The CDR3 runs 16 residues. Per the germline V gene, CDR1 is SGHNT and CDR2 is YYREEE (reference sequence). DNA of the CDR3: TGTGCCAGCAGCTTGGGGGGACTAGCGGGAAATTACGAGCAGTACTTC. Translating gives CASSLGGLAGNYEQYF.